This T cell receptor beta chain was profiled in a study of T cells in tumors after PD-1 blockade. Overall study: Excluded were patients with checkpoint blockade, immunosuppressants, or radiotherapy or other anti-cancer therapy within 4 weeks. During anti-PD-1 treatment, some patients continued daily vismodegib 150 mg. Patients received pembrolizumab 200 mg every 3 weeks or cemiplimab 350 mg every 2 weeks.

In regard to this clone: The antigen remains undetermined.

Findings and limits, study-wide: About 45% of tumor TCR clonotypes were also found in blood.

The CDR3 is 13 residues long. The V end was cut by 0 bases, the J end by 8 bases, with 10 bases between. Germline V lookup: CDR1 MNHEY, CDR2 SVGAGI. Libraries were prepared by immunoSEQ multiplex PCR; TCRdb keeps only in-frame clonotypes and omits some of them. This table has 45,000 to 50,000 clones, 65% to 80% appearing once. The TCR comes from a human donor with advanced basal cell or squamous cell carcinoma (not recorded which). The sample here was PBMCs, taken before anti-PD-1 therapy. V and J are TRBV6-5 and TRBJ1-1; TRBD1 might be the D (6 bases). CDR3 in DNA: TGTGCCAGCAGTTACTCTGGGGGCAGGGAAGCTTTCTTT. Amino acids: CASSYSGGREAFF.